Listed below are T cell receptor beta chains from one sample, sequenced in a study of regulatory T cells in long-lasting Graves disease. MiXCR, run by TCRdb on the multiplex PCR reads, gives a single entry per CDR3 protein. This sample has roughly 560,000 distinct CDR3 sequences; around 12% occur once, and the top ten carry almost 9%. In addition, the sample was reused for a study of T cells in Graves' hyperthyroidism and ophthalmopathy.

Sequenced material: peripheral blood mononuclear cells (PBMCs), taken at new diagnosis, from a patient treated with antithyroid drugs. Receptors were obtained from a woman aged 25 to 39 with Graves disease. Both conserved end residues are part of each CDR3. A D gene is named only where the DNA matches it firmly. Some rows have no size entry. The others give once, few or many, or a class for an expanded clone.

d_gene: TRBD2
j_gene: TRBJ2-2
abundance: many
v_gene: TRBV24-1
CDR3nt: TGTGCCACCAGTGAATATATAGCGGGACCGAACACCGGGGAGCTGTTTTTT
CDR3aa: CATSEYIAGPNTGELFF

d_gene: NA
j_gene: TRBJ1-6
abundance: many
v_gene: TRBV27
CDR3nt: TGTGCCAGCAGTTACCGGGCCGGGACTTTAGCAAATTCACCCCTCCACTTT
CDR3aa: CASSYRAGTLANSPLHF

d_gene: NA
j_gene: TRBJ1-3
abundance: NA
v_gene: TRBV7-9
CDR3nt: TGTGCCAGCAGCCCTAGTGACGGCAAGACGGGAAACACCATATATTTT
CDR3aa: CASSPSDGKTGNTIYF

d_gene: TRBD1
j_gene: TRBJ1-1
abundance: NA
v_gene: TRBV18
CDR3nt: TGTGCCAGCTCAGCGACAGGGGGCGGGGGCACTGAAGCTTTCTTT
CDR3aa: CASSATGGGGTEAFF

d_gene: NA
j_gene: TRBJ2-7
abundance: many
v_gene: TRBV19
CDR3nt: TGTGCCAGTAGTAAAGCCCCCGCCGCCTACGAGCAGTACTTC
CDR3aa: CASSKAPAAYEQYF

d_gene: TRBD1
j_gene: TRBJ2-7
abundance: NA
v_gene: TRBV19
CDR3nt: TGTGCCAGTAAGGGGACGACAGGGGAAACGTTATACTTC
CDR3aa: CASKGTTGETLYF

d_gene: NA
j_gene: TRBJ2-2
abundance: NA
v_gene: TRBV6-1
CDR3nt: TGTGCCAGCAGGACGCACAGGGAAGGAACCGGGGAGCTGTTTTTT
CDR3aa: CASRTHREGTGELFF

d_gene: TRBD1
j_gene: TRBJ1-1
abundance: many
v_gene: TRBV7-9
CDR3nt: TGTGCCAGCAGCTGGGGACAGGATAAAGCTTTCTTT
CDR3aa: CASSWGQDKAFF

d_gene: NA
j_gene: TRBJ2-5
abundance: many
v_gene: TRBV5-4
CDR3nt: TGTGCCAGCAGCTTGGGTCCCGCTGAGACCCAGTACTTC
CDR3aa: CASSLGPAETQYF

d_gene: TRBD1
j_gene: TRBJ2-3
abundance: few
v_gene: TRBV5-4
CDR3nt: TGTGCCAGCAGCCCCCTGGTAGGACAGGGATTGGATACGCAGTATTTT
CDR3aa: CASSPLVGQGLDTQYF

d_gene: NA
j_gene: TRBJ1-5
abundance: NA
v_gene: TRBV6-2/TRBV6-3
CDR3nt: TGTGCCAGCAAAAGAAACAGGGCCGGGGGTCAGCCCCAGCATTTT
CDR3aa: CASKRNRAGGQPQHF

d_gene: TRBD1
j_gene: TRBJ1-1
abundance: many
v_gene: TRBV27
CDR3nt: TGTGCCAGCAGCCGACAGGGGAGCACTGAAGCTTTCTTT
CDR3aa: CASSRQGSTEAFF

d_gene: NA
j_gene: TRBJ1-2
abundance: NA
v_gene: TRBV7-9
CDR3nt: TGTGCCAGCAGCCCCGGGCCCTCTAACTATGGCTACACCTTC
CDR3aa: CASSPGPSNYGYTF

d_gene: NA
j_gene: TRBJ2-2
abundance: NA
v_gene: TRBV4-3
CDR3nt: TGCGCCAGCAGCCTCGGTCCCGGGTCCAACATTAACACCGGGGAGCTGTTTTTT
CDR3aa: CASSLGPGSNINTGELFF

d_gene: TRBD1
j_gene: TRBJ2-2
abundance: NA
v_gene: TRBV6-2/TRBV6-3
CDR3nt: TGTGCCAGCAATCCCGGGACAGGGATTGTCACCGGGGAGCTGTTTTTT
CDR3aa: CASNPGTGIVTGELFF

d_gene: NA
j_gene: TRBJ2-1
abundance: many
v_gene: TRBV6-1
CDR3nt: TGTGCCAGCAAAATACAGGGTTTCTCCTACAATGAGCAGTTCTTC
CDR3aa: CASKIQGFSYNEQFF

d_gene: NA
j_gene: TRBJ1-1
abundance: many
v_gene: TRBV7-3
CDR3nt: TGTGCCAGCAGCCGGGTTGGTTCCAGTGAAGCTTTCTTT
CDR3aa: CASSRVGSSEAFF

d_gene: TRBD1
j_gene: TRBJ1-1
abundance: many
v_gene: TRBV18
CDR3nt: TGTGCCAGCTCACTTGAGGACAGGTCCCCTAACACTGAAGCTTTCTTT
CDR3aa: CASSLEDRSPNTEAFF

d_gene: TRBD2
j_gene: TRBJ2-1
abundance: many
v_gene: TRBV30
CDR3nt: TGTGCCTGGAGTGTACTAGCGGGAGGGCGCAATGAGCAGTTCTTC
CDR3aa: CAWSVLAGGRNEQFF

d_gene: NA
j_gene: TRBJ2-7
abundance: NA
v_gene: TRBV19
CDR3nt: TGTGCCAGTAGTAACCCACCGACAGGCTCCTACGAGCAGTACTTC
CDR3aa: CASSNPPTGSYEQYF

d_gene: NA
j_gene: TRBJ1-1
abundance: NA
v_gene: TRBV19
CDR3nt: TGTGCCGCCGACGCCGGGACAAGGAACACTGAAGCTTTCTTT
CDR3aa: CAADAGTRNTEAFF

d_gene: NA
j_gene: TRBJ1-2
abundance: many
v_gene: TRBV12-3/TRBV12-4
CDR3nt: TGTGCCAGCAGTCCTCAGGGGATGGGCTACACCTTC
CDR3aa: CASSPQGMGYTF

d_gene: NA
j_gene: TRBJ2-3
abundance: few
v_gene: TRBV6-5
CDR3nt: TGTGCCAGCAGTTACGGAAGGTTAGATACGCAGTATTTT
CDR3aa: CASSYGRLDTQYF

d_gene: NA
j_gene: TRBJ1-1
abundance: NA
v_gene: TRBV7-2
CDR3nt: TGTGCCAGCAGCCTCACGTTCTCCACTGAAGCTTTCTTT
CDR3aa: CASSLTFSTEAFF

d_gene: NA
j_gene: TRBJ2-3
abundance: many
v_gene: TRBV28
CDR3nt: TGTGCCAGCAGTTTGGGGCTTCTCACAGATACGCAGTATTTT
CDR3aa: CASSLGLLTDTQYF

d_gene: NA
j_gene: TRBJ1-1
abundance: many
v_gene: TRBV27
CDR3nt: TGTGCCAGCAGTCCGCTATTGGGATACACTGAAGCTTTCTTT
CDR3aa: CASSPLLGYTEAFF

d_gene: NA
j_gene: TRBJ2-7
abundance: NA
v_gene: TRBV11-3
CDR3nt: TGTGCCAGCAGCCCCGGGTTGAGCTACTCCTACGAGCAGTACTTC
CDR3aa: CASSPGLSYSYEQYF

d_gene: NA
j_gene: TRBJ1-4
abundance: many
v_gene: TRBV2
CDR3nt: TGTGCCAGCAAAATGAGTTGGAGGATTAATGAAAAACTGTTTTTT
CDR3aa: CASKMSWRINEKLFF

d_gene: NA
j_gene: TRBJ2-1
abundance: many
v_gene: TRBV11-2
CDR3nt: TGTGCCAGCAGCTCTGGCGGGACAGAGTACAATGAGCAGTTCTTC
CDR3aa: CASSSGGTEYNEQFF

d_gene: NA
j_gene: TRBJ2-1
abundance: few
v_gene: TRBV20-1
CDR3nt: TGCAGTGCTCCTAAAGCGACCTTCAGCTCCTACAATGAGCAGTTCTTC
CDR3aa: CSAPKATFSSYNEQFF

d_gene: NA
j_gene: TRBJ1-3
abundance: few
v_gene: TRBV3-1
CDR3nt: TGTGCCAGCAACATACAGGGATCTGGAAACACCATATATTTT
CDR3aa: CASNIQGSGNTIYF

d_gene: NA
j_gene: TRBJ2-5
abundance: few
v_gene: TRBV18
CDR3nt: TGTGCCAGCTCACCACCGATGGAAGAGACCCAGTACTTC
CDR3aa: CASSPPMEETQYF

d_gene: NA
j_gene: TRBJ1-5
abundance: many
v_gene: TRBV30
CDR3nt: TGTGCCTGGAGTGTGAGACAGAATCAGCCCCAGCATTTT
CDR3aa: CAWSVRQNQPQHF

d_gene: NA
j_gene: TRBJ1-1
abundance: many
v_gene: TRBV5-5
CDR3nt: TGTGCCAGCAGCTTGCTGGCAGGCTTGAACACTGAAGCTTTCTTT
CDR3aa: CASSLLAGLNTEAFF

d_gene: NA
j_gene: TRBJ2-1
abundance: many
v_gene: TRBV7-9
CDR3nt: TGTGCCAGCAGTCTTGCGCCCGTTGAGTACAATGAGCAGTTCTTC
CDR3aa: CASSLAPVEYNEQFF

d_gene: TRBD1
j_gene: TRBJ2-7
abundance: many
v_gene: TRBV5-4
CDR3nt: TGTGCCAGCAGCCGGGACAGGCTGAGCTCCTACGAGCAGTACTTC
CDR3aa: CASSRDRLSSYEQYF

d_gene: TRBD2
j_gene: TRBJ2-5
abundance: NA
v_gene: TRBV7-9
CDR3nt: TGTGCCAGCAGCTCACCGACTAGCGGGAGGGGCGTAGAGACCCAGTACTTC
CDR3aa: CASSSPTSGRGVETQYF

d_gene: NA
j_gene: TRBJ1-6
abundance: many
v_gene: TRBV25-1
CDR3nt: TGTGCCAGCAGTGGACAGCCAAATTCACCCCTCCACTTT
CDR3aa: CASSGQPNSPLHF

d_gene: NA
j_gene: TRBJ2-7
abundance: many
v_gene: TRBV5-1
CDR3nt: TGCGCCAGCAGCTTCCTGGACGGGAAAGGGCAGTACTTC
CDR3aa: CASSFLDGKGQYF

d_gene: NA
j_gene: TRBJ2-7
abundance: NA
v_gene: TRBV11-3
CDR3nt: TGTGCCAGCAGCCCGACCCCCGGCAGGGATGACTACGAGCAGTACTTC
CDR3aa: CASSPTPGRDDYEQYF

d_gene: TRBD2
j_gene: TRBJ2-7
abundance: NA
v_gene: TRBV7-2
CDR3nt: TGTGCCAGCAGCTTAGCGGGGCTAGCGGGCTTATACGAGCAGTACTTC
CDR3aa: CASSLAGLAGLYEQYF

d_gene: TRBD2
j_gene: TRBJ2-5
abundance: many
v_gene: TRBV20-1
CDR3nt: TGCAGTGCTCTGATAGCGGGAGAAGGGGAGACCCAGTACTTC
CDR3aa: CSALIAGEGETQYF

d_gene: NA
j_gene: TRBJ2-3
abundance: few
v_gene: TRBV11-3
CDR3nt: TGTGCCAGCAGCTTAGTAGGTGCGGCCGAAGGGTATTTT
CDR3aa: CASSLVGAAEGYF

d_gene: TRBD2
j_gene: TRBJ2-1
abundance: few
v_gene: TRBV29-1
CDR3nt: TGCAGCGGACTTAGCGGGAGTGCTTGGGACAATGAGCAGTTCTTC
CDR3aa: CSGLSGSAWDNEQFF

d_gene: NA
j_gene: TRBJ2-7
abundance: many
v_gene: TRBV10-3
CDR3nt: TGTGCCATCAGTGAGAGCCCTGGCGGCGAGCAGTACTTC
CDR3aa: CAISESPGGEQYF

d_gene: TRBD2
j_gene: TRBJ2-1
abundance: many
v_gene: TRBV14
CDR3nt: TGTGCCAGCAGCCCCGAATGGGCGGGGGATTACAATGAGCAGTTCTTC
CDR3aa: CASSPEWAGDYNEQFF

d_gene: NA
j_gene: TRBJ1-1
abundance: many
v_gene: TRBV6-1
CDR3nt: TGTGCCAGCAGTGAACAGGCTCCCGCCATGAACACTGAAGCTTTCTTT
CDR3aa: CASSEQAPAMNTEAFF

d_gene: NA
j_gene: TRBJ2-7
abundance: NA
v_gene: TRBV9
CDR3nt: TGTGCCAGCAGCCCCCCGGGACGGCCCTACGAGCAGTACTTC
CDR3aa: CASSPPGRPYEQYF

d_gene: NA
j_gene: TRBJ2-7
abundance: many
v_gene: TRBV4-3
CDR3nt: TGCGCCAGCAGCCAAGTCGGTCAGGAACAACTTGTCCACGAGCAGTACTTC
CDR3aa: CASSQVGQEQLVHEQYF

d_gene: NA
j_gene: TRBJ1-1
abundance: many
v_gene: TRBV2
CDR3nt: TGTGCCAGCAGTGACGTAGGGTCCTCGGACACTGAAGCTTTCTTT
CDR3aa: CASSDVGSSDTEAFF

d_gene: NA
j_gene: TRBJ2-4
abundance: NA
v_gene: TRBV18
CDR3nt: TGTGCCAGCTCACCACCCCAGGGAAAAAACATTCAGTACTTC
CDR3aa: CASSPPQGKNIQYF

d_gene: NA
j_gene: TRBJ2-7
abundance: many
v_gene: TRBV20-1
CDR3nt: TGCAGTGCTAGAGGCGATGCGGGACACTACGAGCAGTACTTC
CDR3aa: CSARGDAGHYEQYF

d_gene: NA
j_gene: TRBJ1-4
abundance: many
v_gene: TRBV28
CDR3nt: TGTGCCAGCTGCAGGGGCACCATCGATGAAAAACTGTTTTTT
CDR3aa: CASCRGTIDEKLFF

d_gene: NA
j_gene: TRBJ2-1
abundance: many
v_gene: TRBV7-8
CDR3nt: TGTGCCAGCAGCTTCGACAGGAGCTCCTACAATGAGCAGTTCTTC
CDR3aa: CASSFDRSSYNEQFF

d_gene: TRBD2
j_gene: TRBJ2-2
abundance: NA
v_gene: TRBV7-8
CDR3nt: TGTGCCAGCGGCTTAGCGCTGGCTAGCGGGAGATCGGCCGGGGAGCTGTTTTTT
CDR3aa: CASGLALASGRSAGELFF

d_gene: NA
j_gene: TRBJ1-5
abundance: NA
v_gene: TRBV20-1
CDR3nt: TGCAGTGCTAGAGGAGGAGCGGACAGCAGATATAGCAATCAGCCCCAGCATTTT
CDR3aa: CSARGGADSRYSNQPQHF

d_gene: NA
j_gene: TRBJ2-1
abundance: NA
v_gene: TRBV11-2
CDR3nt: TGTGCCAGCAGCTTAGCGGGGCGTTGGGATGAGCAGTTCTTC
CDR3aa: CASSLAGRWDEQFF

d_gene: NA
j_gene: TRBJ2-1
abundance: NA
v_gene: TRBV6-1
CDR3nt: TGTGCCAGCAGTGATTTCGCGCGGACAACTGGGATCTTC
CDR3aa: CASSDFARTTGIF

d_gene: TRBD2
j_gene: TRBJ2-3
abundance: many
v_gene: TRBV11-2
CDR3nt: TGTGCCAGCAGCTTAGGGACTAGCGGGGCCGGAGGCACAGATACGCAGTATTTT
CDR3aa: CASSLGTSGAGGTDTQYF